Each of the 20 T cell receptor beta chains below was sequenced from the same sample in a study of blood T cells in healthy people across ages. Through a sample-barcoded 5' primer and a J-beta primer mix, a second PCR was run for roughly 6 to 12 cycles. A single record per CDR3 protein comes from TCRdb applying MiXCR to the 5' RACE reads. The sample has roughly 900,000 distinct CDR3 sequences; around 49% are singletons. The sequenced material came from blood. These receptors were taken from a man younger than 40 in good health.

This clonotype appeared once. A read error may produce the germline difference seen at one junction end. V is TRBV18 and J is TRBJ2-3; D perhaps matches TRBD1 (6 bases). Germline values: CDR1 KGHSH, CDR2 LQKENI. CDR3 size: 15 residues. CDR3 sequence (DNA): TGTACCAGCTCACAGGAACAGGGTATCGGAGATACGCAGTATTTT. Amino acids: CTSSQEQGIGDTQYF.

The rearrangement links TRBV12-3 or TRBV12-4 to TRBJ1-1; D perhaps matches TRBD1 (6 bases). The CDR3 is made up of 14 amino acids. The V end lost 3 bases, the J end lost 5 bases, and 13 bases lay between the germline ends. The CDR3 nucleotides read TGTGCCAGCAGTTTGAGGGTAGGGGGTACTGAAGCTTTCTTT. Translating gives CASSLRVGGTEAFF.

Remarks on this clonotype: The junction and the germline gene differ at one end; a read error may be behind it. The CDR3 region is CAGSSEYEQYF. The CDR3 region has the DNA TGTGCCGGCAGCTCAGAGTACGAGCAGTACTTC. V and J are TRBV7-9 and TRBJ2-7; D remains unclear. The CDR3 has 11 amino acids. The germline CDR1 and CDR2 sequences are SEHNR and FQNEAQ (reference sequence).

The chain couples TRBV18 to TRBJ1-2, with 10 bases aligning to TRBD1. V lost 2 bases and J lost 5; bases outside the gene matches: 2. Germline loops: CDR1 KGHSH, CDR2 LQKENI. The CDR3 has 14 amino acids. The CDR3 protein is CASSPDRGHYGYTF. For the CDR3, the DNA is TGTGCCAGCTCACCAGACAGGGGGCATTATGGCTACACCTTC.

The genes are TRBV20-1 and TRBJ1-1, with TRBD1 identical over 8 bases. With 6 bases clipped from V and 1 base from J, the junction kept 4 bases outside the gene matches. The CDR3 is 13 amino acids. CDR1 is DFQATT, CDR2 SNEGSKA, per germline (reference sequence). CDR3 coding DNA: TGCAGTGCCCCGGGACAGGAGAACACTGAAGCTTTCTTT. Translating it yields CSAPGQENTEAFF.

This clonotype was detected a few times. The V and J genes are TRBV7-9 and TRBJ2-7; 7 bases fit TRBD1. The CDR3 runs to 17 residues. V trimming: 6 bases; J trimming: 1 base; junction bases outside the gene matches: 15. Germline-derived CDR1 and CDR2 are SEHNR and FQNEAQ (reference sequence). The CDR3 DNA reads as TGTGCCAGCAGTTCCGGAACCGGGACAGAAATATCCTACGAGCAGTACTTC. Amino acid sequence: CASSSGTGTEISYEQYF.

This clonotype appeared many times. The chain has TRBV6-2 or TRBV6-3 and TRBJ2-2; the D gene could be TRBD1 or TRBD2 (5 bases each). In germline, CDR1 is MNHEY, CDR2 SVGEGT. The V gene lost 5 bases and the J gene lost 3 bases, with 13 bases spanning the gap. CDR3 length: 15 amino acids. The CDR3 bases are TGTGCCAGCAGTCCTCCGGGACGAGACACCGGGGAGCTGTTTTTT. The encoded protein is CASSPPGRDTGELFF.

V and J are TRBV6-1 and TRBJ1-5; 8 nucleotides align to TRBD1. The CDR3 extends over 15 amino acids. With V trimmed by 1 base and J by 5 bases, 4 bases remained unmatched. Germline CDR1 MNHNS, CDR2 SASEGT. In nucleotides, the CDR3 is TGTGCCAGCAGTGAAGGGCAGGGGGCAGATCAGCCCCAGCATTTT. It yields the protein CASSEGQGADQPQHF.

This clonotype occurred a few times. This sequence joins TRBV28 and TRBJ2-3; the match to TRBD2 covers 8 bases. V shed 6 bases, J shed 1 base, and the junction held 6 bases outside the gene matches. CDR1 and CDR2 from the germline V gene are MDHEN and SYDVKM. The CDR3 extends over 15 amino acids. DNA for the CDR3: TGTGCCAGCAGACCGGGGGGGTTGGGCACAGATACGCAGTATTTT. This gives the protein CASRPGGLGTDTQYF.

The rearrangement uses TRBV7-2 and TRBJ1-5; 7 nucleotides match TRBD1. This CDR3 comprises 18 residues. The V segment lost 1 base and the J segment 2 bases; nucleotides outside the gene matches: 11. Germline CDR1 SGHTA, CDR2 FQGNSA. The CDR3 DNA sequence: TGTGCCAGCAGCTTAGATTGGGCCACCGGGACAGGCAATCAGCCCCAGCATTTT. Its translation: CASSLDWATGTGNQPQHF.

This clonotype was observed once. The CDR3 region has the DNA TGCAGTGCTCGGGTTTCCAATCAGCCCCAGCATTTT. Its protein is CSARVSNQPQHF. The chain has TRBV20-1 and TRBJ1-5; D remains ambiguous. The CDR3 spans 12 residues. Germline values: CDR1 DFQATT, CDR2 SNEGSKA (reference sequence). The V end was cut by 5 bases, the J end by 3 bases, with 8 bases between.

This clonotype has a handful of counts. CDR3 sequence reads: CASSQGRLAGVSSYEQYF. Here the CDR3 DNA reads TGCGCCAGCAGCCAAGGTCGGCTAGCGGGGGTAAGCTCCTACGAGCAGTACTTC. The chain carries TRBV4-3 and TRBJ2-7; TRBD2 matches 10 bases. Germline CDR1 reads LGHNA; CDR2 reads YSLEER. The CDR3 covers 18 residues. V lost 1 base and J lost 0; bases outside the gene matches: 9.

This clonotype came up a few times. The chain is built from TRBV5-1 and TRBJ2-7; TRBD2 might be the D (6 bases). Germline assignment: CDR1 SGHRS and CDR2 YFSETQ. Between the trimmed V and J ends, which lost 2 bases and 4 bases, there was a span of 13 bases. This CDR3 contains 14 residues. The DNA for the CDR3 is TGCGCCAGCAGCTTTTATGGAGGGGCGTACGAGCAGTACTTC. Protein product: CASSFYGGAYEQYF.

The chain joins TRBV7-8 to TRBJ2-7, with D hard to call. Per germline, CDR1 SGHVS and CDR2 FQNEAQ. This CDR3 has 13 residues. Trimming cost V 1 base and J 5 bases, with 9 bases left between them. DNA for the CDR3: TGTGCCAGCAGCTTAGTCTCTGGGAACGAGCAGTACTTC. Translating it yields CASSLVSGNEQYF.

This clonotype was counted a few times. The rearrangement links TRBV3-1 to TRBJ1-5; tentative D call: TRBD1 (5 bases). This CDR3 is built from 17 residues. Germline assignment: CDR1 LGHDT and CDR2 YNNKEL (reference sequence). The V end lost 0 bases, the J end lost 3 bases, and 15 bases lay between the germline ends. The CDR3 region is CASSQDRGTALNQPQHF. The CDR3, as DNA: TGTGCCAGCAGCCAAGATCGGGGGACCGCTCTCAATCAGCCCCAGCATTTT. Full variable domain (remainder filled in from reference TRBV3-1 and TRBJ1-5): DTAVSQTPKYLVTQMGNDKSIKCEQNLGHDTMYWYKQDSKKFLKIMFSYNNKELIINETVPNRFSPKSPDKAHLNLHINSLELGDSAVYFCASSQDRGTALNQPQHFGDGTRLSIL.

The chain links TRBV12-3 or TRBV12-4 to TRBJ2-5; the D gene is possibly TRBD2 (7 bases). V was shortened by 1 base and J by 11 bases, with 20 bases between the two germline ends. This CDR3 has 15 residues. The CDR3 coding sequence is TGTGCCAGCAGTTTAGAGGCGGGGGCTAGGAATGAGCAGTACTTC. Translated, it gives CASSLEAGARNEQYF.

CDR3 nucleotides: TGTGCCAGCAGCTTCTCGACTGAGAACACCGGGGAGCTGTTTTTT. As protein: CASSFSTENTGELFF. This chain connects TRBV5-6 to TRBJ2-2; D uncertain. The CDR3 loop spans 15 amino acids. The V end lost 2 bases, the J end lost 1 base, and 9 bases lay between the germline ends. The germline V gene encodes CDR1 SGHDT and CDR2 YYEEEE.

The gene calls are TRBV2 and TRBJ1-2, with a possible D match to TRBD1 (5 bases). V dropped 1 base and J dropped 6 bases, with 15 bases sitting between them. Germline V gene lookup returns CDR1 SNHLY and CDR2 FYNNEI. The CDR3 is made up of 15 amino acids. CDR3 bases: TGTGCCAGCAGTGAAGTATGGGGGGGTTCCGATGGCTACACCTTC. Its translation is CASSEVWGGSDGYTF.

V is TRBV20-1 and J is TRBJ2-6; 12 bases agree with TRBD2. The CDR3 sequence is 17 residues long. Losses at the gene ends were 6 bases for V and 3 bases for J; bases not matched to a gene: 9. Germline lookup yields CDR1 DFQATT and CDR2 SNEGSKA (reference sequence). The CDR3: CSAGGLAGLSGANVLTF. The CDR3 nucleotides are TGCAGTGCGGGGGGACTAGCGGGCTTGAGTGGGGCCAACGTCCTGACTTTC.

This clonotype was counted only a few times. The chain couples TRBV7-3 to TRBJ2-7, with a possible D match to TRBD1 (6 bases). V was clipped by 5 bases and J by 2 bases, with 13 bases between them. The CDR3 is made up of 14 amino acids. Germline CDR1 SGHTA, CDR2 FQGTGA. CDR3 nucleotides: TGTGCCAGCAGCGGACAGATCACCCCCTACGAGCAGTACTTC. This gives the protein CASSGQITPYEQYF. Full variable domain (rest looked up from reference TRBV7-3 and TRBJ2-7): GAGVSQTPSNKVTEKGKYVELRCDPISGHTALYWYRQSLGQGPEFLIYFQGTGAADDSGLPNDRFFAVRPEGSVSTLKIQRTERGDSAVYLCASSGQITPYEQYFGPGTRLTVT.